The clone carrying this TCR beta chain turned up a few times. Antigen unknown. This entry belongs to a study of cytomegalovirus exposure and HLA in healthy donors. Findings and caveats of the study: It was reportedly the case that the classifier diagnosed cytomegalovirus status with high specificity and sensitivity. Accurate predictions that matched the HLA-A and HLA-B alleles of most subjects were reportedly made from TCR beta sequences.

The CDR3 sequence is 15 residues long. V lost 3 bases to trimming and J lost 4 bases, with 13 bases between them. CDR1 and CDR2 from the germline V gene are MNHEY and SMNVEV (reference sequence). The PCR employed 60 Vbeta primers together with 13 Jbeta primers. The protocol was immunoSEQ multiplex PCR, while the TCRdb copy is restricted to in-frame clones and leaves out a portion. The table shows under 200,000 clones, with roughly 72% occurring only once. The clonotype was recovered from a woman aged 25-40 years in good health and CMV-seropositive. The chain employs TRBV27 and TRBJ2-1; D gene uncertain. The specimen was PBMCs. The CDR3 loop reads CASSLGAQIYNEQFF. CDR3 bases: TGTGCCAGCAGTTTGGGCGCTCAGATTTACAATGAGCAGTTCTTC.